The present TCR beta chain was sequenced within a study of cytomegalovirus exposure and HLA in healthy donors. Use of 60 Vbeta and 13 Jbeta primers characterized the PCR. TCRdb's table, derived via immunoSEQ multiplex PCR, lists solely in-frame clones and lacks some. The profile shows 50,000 or so clones, over 60% of them singletons. This CDR3 spans 13 amino acids. Germline CDR1 is SGHTA and CDR2 is FQGNSA. Trimming removed 3 bases at V and 2 bases at J, with 6 bases between. Points from the study as a whole: Specificity of a few CMV-associated chains for CMV antigens was verified in vitro. HLA-A and HLA-B allele assignments for most subjects were reportedly predicted accurately using TCR beta sequences. Common viral pathogens seemed to be connected with several of the most significant clusters, according to a later analysis.

Notes on this clone: Antigen unknown.

What was sequenced was PBMCs. The sequence came from a woman aged 50 to 60 in good health and CMV-seronegative. The rearrangement links TRBV7-2 to TRBJ2-3; no reliable D call. The CDR3 here is CASSFSITDTQYF. In nucleotides, the CDR3 is TGTGCCAGCAGCTTCAGTATCACAGATACGCAGTATTTT. Full variable domain (outside the CDR3, taken from reference TRBV7-2 and TRBJ2-3): GAGVSQSPSNKVTEKGKDVELRCDPISGHTALYWYRQSLGQGLEFLIYFQGNSAPDKSGLPSDRFSAERTGGSVSTLTIQRTQQEDSAVYLCASSFSITDTQYFGPGTRLTVL.